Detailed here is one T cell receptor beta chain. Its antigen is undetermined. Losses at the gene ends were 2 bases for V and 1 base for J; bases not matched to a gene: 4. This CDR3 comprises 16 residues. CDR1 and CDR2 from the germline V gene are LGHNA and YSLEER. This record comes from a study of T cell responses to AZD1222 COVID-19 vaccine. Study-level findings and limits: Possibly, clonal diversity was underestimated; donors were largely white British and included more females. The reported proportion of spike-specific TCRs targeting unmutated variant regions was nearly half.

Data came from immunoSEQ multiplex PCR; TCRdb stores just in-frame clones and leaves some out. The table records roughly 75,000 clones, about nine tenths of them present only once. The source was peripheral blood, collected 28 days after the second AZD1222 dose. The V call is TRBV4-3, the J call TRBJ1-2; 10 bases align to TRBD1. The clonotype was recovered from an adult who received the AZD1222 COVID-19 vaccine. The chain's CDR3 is CASSQSGQGVNYGYTF. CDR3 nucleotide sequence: TGCGCCAGCAGCCAATCAGGACAGGGGGTTAACTATGGCTACACCTTC.